A selection of T cell receptor beta chains follows, all from one sample in a study of blood T cell repertoires in COVID-19. Sequencing used immunoSEQ multiplex PCR; TCRdb keeps in-frame clones, though not all of them. The data show 55,000 to 75,000 clones, roughly 90% seen once. Sequenced input: peripheral blood. These receptors were taken from a human donor in a cohort sampled during active COVID-19. Each CDR3 is given with its conserved first and last residue. The D gene is left open where the match is weak. Expanded clones are given a class, and other clones once, few, many or no size at all.

NA TRBD1 15 TRBJ2-7 TRBV14 TGTGCCAGCAGCCTCCGGGACAGGGTTTCCTACGAGCAGTACTTC CASSLRDRVSYEQYF
NA NA 15 TRBJ2-5 TRBV7-8 TGTGCCAGCAGCTTAGCTAAGGGGGGGCGAGAGACCCAGTACTTC CASSLAKGGRETQYF
NA TRBD1 15 TRBJ1-3 TRBV15 TGTGCCACCAGCAGGGACAGGGGAGCGGGAAACACCATATATTTT CATSRDRGAGNTIYF
NA TRBD1 14 TRBJ2-1 TRBV6-5 TGTGCCAGCAGTTATATACAGGGGGCTAATGAGCAGTTCTTC CASSYIQGANEQFF
NA TRBD2 15 TRBJ2-2 TRBV18 TGTGCCAGCTCACTAGCGGGGGCGAACACCGGGGAGCTGTTTTTT CASSLAGANTGELFF
NA TRBD2 15 TRBJ2-7 TRBV7-2 TGTGCCAGCAGCTTAGTACGCGGGGGGGCAGGTGAGCAGTACTTC CASSLVRGGAGEQYF
NA TRBD1 14 TRBJ1-2 TRBV28 TGTGCCAGCAGCCGGGACAGGGGGTTGTCTGGCTACACCTTC CASSRDRGLSGYTF
NA NA 15 TRBJ1-1 TRBV28 TGTGCCAGCAGTTCGGGGGGCCGCGGGTGGACTGAAGCTTTCTTT CASSSGGRGWTEAFF
NA TRBD1 14 TRBJ1-5 TRBV2 TGTGCCAGCAACACAGGGGGCTCCAATCAGCCCCAGCATTTT CASNTGGSNQPQHF
NA TRBD1 16 TRBJ2-7 TRBV7-9 TGTGCCAGCAGCCCGACCGGGACAGGGGCCTCCTACGAGCAGTACTTC CASSPTGTGASYEQYF
NA TRBD2 15 TRBJ2-7 TRBV2 TGTGCCAGCAGTATAGCGGGAGGGCCGGTTTTCGAGCAGTACTTC CASSIAGGPVFEQYF
NA TRBD1 15 TRBJ2-7 TRBV4-3 TGCGCCAGCAGCCAATATACCGGGACAGGGGACGAGCAGTACTTC CASSQYTGTGDEQYF
NA NA 12 TRBJ1-2 TRBV19 TGTGCCAGTAGTATCTTGGGCGCTGGCTACACCTTC CASSILGAGYTF
NA NA 15 TRBJ1-4 TRBV6-6 TGTGCCAGCAGTCCATACAGGGTCGGGGATGAAAAACTGTTTTTT CASSPYRVGDEKLFF
NA NA 15 TRBJ2-2 TRBV2 TGTGCCAGCAGTGAAGCGGACTTCGCCGCCGGGGAGCTGTTTTTT CASSEADFAAGELFF
NA NA 14 TRBJ2-7 TRBV27 TGTGCCAGCAAGGAGGGCCCGGGGCTTTACGAGCAGTACTTC CASKEGPGLYEQYF
NA NA 14 TRBJ2-3 TRBV27 TGTGCCAGCCAGGTCCGACGGGACACAGATACGCAGTATTTT CASQVRRDTDTQYF
NA TRBD2 16 TRBJ2-1 TRBV19 TGTGCCAGTAGCCGCCTAGCGGGAGCCTCCTACAATGAGCAGTTCTTC CASSRLAGASYNEQFF
NA TRBD1 17 TRBJ2-2 TRBV7-8 TGTGCCAGCAGCCCCTCCTCGACAGGGGAGTGGGCCGGGGAGCTGTTTTTT CASSPSSTGEWAGELFF
NA NA 14 TRBJ1-1 TRBV4-3 TGCGCCAGCAGCCAAGATGTAGGGGCCACTGAAGCTTTCTTT CASSQDVGATEAFF
NA NA 15 TRBJ2-1 TRBV2 TGTGCCAGCAGTGAAAGAGGGCCGGGAGTAGGTGAGCAGTTCTTC CASSERGPGVGEQFF
NA NA 16 TRBJ2-2 TRBV7-2 TGTGCCAGCAGCTTAGTGAGGGTAACGAACACCGGGGAGCTGTTTTTT CASSLVRVTNTGELFF
NA NA 14 TRBJ1-5 TRBV7-9 TGTGCCAGCAGCCGCGACGGGGGCAATCAGCCCCAGCATTTT CASSRDGGNQPQHF
NA NA 13 TRBJ2-7 TRBV7-9 TGTGCCAGCAGCTTGGACAGTTCCTACGAGCAGTACTTC CASSLDSSYEQYF
NA NA 14 TRBJ2-5 TRBV29-1 TGCAGCGTTGGTTTGGCTCTTCGCCAAGAGACCCAGTACTTC CSVGLALRQETQYF
NA NA 12 TRBJ2-1 TRBV2 TGTGCCAGCAGAGCCAGGCTTACAACACAGTTCTTC CASRARLTTQFF
NA NA 16 TRBJ1-5 TRBV2 TGTGCCAGCAGTGAAGCGCAGGGGTCGGGCAATCAGCCCCAGCATTTT CASSEAQGSGNQPQHF
NA TRBD2 16 TRBJ2-1 TRBV18 TGTGCCAGCTCACCATTCACTAGCGGGCATGGGAATGAGCAGTTCTTC CASSPFTSGHGNEQFF
NA NA 15 TRBJ2-3 TRBV10-2 TGCGCCAGCAGTGAGAGCGGGTCCGCCCTAAATACGCAGTATTTT CASSESGSALNTQYF
NA NA 16 TRBJ1-5 TRBV6-6 TGTGCCAGCAGTTACCCTACCGGGACAAGCAATCAGCCCCAGCATTTT CASSYPTGTSNQPQHF
NA TRBD2 16 TRBJ2-2 TRBV6-6 TGTGCCAGCAGTTACGGCGCGGGGGGGCGCACCGGGGAGCTGTTTTTT CASSYGAGGRTGELFF
NA NA 13 TRBJ1-1 TRBV27 TGTGCCAGCAGCGGACAGATGAACACTGAAGCTTTCTTT CASSGQMNTEAFF
once NA 14 TRBJ1-1 TRBV6-4 TGTGCCAGCAGAGGAGACTTAATGAACACTGAAGCTTTCTTT CASRGDLMNTEAFF
few NA 21 TRBJ2-4 TRBV21-1 TGTGCCAGCAGCAAAGACGGGGACAGAGATCAAAACCTAGTAGCCAAAAACATTCAGTACTTC CASSKDGDRDQNLVAKNIQYF
NA NA 14 TRBJ2-7 TRBV6-5 TGTGCCAGCAGTTACTCGTCCGGGTCCTACGAGCAGTACTTC CASSYSSGSYEQYF
once NA 13 TRBJ1-2 TRBV19 TGTGCCAGTGAGGGGGACACGACCTATGGCTACACCTTC CASEGDTTYGYTF
once NA 13 TRBJ2-1 TRBV18 TGTGCCAGCTCACCCCCGGGACTGGCGGCGCAGTTCTTC CASSPPGLAAQFF
NA NA 13 TRBJ1-2 TRBV2 TGTGCCAGCGGGAAAGATGGGGGGTATGGCTACACCTTC CASGKDGGYGYTF
NA TRBD1 19 TRBJ2-7 TRBV11-2 TGTGCCAGCAGCCGACGACCCGGACAGGGGGCTACCCAAACCTACGAGCAGTACTTC CASSRRPGQGATQTYEQYF
few TRBD2 15 TRBJ2-1 TRBV3-1/TRBV3-2 TGTGCCAGCAGCCTCGCTAGCGGGGGCTTCAATGAGCAGTTCTTC CASSLASGGFNEQFF
NA TRBD2 13 TRBJ2-3 TRBV29-1 TGCAGCGTGGCTGGGAGGGGAGGTGATACGCAGTATTTT CSVAGRGGDTQYF
NA NA 13 TRBJ1-2 TRBV19 TGTGCCAGTAGTATCCCAGGGGTCTATGGCTACACCTTC CASSIPGVYGYTF
NA TRBD1 12 TRBJ1-1 TRBV6-5 TGTGCCAGCAGTTCCCGACAGGGTGAAGCTTTCTTT CASSSRQGEAFF
NA NA 12 TRBJ2-7 TRBV6-2/TRBV6-3 TGTGCCAGCAGTTACCAGGCCTACGAGCAGTACTTC CASSYQAYEQYF
NA TRBD2 20 TRBJ2-7 TRBV2 TGTGCCACCGCGACCGGAAAACTAGCGGGGGGACCTCGATCCTCCTACGAGCAGTACTTC CATATGKLAGGPRSSYEQYF
few TRBD2 13 TRBJ2-7 TRBV18 TGTGCCAGCTCAATGACGGGGGGATACGAGCAGTACTTC CASSMTGGYEQYF
NA NA 13 TRBJ1-2 TRBV7-9 TGTGCCAGCAGCCCCGCGGCGACCTATGGCTACACCTTC CASSPAATYGYTF
NA NA 15 TRBJ2-3 TRBV28 TGTGCCAGCAGTTCCCCGGGACAAGGCTCAGATACGCAGTATTTT CASSSPGQGSDTQYF
once NA 13 TRBJ2-5 TRBV11-2 TGTGCCAGCAGCTTAGCCTTTTCTGAGACCCAGTACTTC CASSLAFSETQYF
NA TRBD1 14 TRBJ2-7 TRBV6-5 TGTGCCAGCAGGTGGGACAGGAGCTCCTACGAGCAGTACTTC CASRWDRSSYEQYF
NA NA 13 TRBJ1-1 TRBV4-3 TGCGCCAGCAGCCAGGGTCGACACGCTGAAGCTTTCTTT CASSQGRHAEAFF
NA NA 13 TRBJ1-1 TRBV10-2 TGCGCCAGCAGCTTAACAGGGAACACTGAAGCTTTCTTT CASSLTGNTEAFF
NA NA 15 TRBJ2-1 TRBV15 TGTGCCACCAGCAGTCCTCAGGGACTGGTTGGTGAGCAGTTCTTC CATSSPQGLVGEQFF
NA NA 19 TRBJ2-3 TRBV24-1 TGTGCCACCAGTGATTCCCAATCGGATTCGGGGGTGGGGTCAGATACGCAGTATTTT CATSDSQSDSGVGSDTQYF
NA NA 14 TRBJ1-2 TRBV3-1/TRBV3-2 TGTGCCAGCAGCCAAGGAGACAGAGTCTATGGCTACACCTTC CASSQGDRVYGYTF
NA TRBD2 16 TRBJ2-5 TRBV19 TGTGCCAGTAGTAAATCCCACCGACTAGCGGGGGAGACCCAGTACTTC CASSKSHRLAGETQYF
once NA 13 TRBJ2-5 TRBV7-2 TGTGCCAGCAGCTTCAGGCGTAAAGAGACCCAGTACTTC CASSFRRKETQYF
NA TRBD1 14 TRBJ1-6 TRBV7-2 TGTGCCAGCAGCTTAGCAGGGGGCCAGTCACCCCTCCACTTT CASSLAGGQSPLHF
NA NA 13 TRBJ1-6 TRBV12-3/TRBV12-4 TGTGCCAGCAGGGTAGCCAATAATTCACCCCTCCACTTT CASRVANNSPLHF
NA TRBD2 15 TRBJ2-2 TRBV11-2 TGTGCCAGCAGCCTGACGGGGGGGCCTGCCGGGGAGCTGTTTTTT CASSLTGGPAGELFF